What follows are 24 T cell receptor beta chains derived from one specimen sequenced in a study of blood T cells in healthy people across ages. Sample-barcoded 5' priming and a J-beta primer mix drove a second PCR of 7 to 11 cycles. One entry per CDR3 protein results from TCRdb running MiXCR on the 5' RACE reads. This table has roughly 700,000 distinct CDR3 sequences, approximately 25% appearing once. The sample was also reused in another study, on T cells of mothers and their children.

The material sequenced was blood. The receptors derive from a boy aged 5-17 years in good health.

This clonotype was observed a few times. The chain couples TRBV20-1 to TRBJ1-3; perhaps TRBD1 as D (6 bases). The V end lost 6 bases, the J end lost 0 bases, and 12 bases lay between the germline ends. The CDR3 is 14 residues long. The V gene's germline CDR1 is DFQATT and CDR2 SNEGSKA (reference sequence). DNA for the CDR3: TGCAGTGCAGACGACAGGAGCTCTGGAAACACCATATATTTT. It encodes CSADDRSSGNTIYF.

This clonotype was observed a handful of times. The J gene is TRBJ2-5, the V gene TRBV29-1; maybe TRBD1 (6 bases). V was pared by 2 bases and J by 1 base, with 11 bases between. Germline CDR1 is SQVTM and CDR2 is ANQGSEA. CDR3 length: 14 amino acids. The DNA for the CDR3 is TGCAGCGTTGAATTTGTGGACAGCCAAGAGACCCAGTACTTC. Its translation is CSVEFVDSQETQYF.

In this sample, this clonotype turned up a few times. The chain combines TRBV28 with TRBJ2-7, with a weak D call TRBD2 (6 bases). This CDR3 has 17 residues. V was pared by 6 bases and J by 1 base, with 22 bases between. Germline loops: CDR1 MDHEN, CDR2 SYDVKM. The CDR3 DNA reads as TGTGCCAGCAGCAGTGAGCGGGTGGCGGGACGGTCCTACGAGCAGTACTTC. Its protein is CASSSERVAGRSYEQYF.

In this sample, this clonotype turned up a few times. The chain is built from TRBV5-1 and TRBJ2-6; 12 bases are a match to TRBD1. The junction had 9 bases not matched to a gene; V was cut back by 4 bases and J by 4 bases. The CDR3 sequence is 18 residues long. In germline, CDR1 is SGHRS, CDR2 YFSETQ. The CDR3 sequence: CASSHTGQGAFGANVLTF. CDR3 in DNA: TGCGCCAGCAGCCATACGGGACAGGGGGCGTTCGGGGCCAACGTCCTGACTTTC.

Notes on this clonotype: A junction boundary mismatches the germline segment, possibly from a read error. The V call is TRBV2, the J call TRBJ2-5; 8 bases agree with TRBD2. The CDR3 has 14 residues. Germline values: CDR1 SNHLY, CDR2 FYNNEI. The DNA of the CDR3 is TGTGCCAGCACCCGAACGGGGGGGAGGGAGACCCTGTACTTC. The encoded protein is CASTRTGGRETLYF.

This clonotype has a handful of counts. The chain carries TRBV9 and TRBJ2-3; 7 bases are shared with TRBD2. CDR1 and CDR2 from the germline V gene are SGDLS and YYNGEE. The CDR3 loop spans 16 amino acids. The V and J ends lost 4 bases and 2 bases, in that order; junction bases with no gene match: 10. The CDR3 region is CASSPRGDPATDTQYF. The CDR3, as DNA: TGTGCCAGCAGCCCACGGGGGGACCCGGCCACAGATACGCAGTATTTT.

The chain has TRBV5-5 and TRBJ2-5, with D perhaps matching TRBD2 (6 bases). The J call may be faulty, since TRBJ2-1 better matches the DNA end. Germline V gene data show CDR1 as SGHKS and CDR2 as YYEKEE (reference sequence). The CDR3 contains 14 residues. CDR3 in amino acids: CASSTGVHYNEQFF. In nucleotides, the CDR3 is TGTGCCAGCTCAACGGGGGTGCACTACAATGAGCAGTTCTTC.

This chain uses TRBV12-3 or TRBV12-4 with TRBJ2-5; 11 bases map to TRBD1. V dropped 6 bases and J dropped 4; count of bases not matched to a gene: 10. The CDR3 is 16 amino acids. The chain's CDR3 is CASRGDPGQGVETQYF. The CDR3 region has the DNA TGTGCCAGCAGGGGAGATCCGGGACAGGGGGTAGAGACCCAGTACTTC.

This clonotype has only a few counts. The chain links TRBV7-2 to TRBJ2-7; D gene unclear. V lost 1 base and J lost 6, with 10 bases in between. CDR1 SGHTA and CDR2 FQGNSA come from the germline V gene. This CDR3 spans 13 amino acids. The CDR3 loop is CASSLDASAEQYF. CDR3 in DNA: TGTGCCAGCAGCTTAGACGCCTCAGCCGAGCAGTACTTC.

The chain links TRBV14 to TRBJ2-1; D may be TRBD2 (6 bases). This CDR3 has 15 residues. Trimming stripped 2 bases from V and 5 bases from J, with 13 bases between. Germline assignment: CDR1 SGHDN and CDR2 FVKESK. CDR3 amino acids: CASSQPGEVHNEQFF. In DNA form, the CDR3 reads TGTGCCAGCAGCCAACCGGGAGAGGTACACAATGAGCAGTTCTTC.

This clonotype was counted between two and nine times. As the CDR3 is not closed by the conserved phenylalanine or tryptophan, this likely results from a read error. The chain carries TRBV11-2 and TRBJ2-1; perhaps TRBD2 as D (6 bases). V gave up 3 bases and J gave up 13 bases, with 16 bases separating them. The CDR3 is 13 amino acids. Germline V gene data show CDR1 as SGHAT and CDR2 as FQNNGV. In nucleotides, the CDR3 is TGTGCCAGCAGCTTGGTACTAGCCCACGAACAGTTCCTC. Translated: CASSLVLAHEQFL.

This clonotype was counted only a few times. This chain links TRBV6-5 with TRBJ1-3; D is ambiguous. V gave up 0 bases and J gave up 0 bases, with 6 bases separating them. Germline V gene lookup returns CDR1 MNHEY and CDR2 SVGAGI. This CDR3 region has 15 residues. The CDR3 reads CASSYSSSSGNTIYF. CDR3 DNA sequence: TGTGCCAGCAGTTACTCGTCCAGCTCTGGAAACACCATATATTTT.

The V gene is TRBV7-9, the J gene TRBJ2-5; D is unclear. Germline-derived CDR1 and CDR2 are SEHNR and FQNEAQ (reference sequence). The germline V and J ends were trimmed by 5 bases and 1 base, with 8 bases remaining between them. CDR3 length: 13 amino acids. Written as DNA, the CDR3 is TGTGCCAGCAGCCCTGTACGCCAAGAGACCCAGTACTTC. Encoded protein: CASSPVRQETQYF.

CDR3 bases: TGTGCCAGCAGCCAAGGGGCTAGCGGGGGGGTATCGAAAGAGACCCAGTACTTC. Residues: CASSQGASGGVSKETQYF. The V call is TRBV3-1, the J call TRBJ2-5; 12 bases align to TRBD2. The CDR3 consists of 18 residues. The germline V gene encodes CDR1 LGHDT and CDR2 YNNKEL (reference sequence). J lost 3 bases, V lost 1 base, and 9 bases had no gene match.

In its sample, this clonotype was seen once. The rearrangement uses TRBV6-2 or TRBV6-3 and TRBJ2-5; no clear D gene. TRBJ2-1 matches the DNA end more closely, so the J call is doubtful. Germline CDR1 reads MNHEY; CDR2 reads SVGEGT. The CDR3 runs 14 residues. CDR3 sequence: CASSYSPGGYEQFF. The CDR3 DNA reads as TGTGCCAGCAGTTACTCGCCGGGTGGCTATGAGCAGTTCTTC.

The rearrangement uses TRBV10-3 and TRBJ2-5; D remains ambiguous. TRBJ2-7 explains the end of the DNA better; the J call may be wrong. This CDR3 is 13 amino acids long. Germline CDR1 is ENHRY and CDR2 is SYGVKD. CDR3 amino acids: CAISEGSTYEQYF. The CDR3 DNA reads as TGTGCCATCAGTGAGGGGTCTACGTACGAGCAGTACTTC.

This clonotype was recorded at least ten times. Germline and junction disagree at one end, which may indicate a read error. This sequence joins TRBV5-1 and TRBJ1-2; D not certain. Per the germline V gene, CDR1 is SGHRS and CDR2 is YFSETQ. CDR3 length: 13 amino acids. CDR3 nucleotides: TGTGCCAGCAGTTTAGCAGGAAACTATGGCTACACCTTC. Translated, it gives CASSLAGNYGYTF.

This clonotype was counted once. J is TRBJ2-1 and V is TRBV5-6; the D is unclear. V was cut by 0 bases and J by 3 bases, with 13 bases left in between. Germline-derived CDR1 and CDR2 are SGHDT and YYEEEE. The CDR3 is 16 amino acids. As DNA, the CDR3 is TGTGCCAGCAGCTTGGGCCAACTTTCGGGCTACAATGAGCAGTTCTTC. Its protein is CASSLGQLSGYNEQFF.

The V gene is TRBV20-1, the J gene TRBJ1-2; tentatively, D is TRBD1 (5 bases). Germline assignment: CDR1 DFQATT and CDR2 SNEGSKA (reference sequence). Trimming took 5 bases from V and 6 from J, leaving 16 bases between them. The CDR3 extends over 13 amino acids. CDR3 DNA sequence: TGCAGTGCTTCGAACCCAGGGAGACATGGCTACACCTTC. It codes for CSASNPGRHGYTF.

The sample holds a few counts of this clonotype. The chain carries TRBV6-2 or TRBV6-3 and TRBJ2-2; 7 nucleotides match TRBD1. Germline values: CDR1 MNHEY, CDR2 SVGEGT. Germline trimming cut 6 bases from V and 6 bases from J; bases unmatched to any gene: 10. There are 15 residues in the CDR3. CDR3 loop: CASSYTGAEAGELFF. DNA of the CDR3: TGTGCCAGCAGCTACACAGGGGCGGAGGCCGGGGAGCTGTTTTTT.

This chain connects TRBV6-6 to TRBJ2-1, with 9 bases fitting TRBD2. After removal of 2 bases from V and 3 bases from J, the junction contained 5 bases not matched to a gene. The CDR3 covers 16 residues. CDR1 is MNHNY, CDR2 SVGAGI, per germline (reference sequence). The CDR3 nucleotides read TGTGCCAGCAGTTACGGGAGCGGGAGGCTCTACAATGAGCAGTTCTTC. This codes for CASSYGSGRLYNEQFF.

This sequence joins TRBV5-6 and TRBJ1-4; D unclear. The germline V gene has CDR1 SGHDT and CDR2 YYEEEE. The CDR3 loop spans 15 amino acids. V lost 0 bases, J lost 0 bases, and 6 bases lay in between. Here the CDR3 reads CASSLGRSTNEKLFF. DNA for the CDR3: TGTGCCAGCAGCTTGGGGCGCTCAACTAATGAAAAACTGTTTTTT.

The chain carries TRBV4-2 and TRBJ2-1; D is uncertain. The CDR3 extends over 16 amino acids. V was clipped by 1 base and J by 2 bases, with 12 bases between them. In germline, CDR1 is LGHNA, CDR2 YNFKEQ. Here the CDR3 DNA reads TGTGCCAGCAGCCAAGTGACCCGGCCTCCCTACAATGAGCAGTTCTTC. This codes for CASSQVTRPPYNEQFF.

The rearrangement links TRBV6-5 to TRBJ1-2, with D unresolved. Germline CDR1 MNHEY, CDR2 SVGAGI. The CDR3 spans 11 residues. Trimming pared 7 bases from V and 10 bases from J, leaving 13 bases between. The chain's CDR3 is CASISRGTYTF. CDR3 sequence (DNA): TGTGCCAGCATCTCACGGGGAACCTACACCTTC.